The TCR beta chain described here comes from a study of monozygotic twins with cystic fibrosis (dated by TCRdb to about 2021). The study in broad terms: Barcoded libraries were made from around 3.2 micrograms of fragmented DNA using roughly 14 PCR cycles. TCR beta repertoires were compared within and between 16 monozygotic twin pairs with cystic fibrosis so that genetic influence on V and J gene usage could be assessed. The cohort comprised ten female and six male twin pairs aged roughly 2.0 to 40 years, median about 9.3 years, mostly children and adolescents. On the day blood was drawn, the twins' weight-for-height and FEVPerc (FEV1 disease centile) were ranked against those of the roughly 1,100 cohort participants. Data for three of the twin pairs had been reported earlier in a different context. Findings and caveats that apply to the study as a whole: No association turned up between shared CDR3 numbers and age, concordance or disease severity, and the cohort was small. Simpson clonality was generally low (median around 0.0094), suggesting a naive-dominated repertoire, with higher clonality in the most severely affected patients. Nucleotide-identical clonotype sharing was significantly higher within monozygotic CF twin pairs than between unrelated CF individuals (P = 0.000026, Mann-Whitney). In 13 of 16 pairs, V gene usage most closely resembled the co-twin's, and the same held for J usage in 8 of 16 pairs, a pattern suggesting genetic constraints.

This clone appeared a single time. Its cognate antigen has yet to be identified. The record has no base qualities; no much larger clone is one base away. Following the manufacturer's instructions, TCR beta CDR3 regions were amplified by multiplex PCR with the immunoSEQ immune profiling system. Sequencing was performed on an Illumina NextSeq system. The original methods were these. The immunoSEQ Analyzer platform handled processing of the sequence data, and clonality was calculated by taking the square root of Simpson's index of productive rearrangements. Similarity in V and J usage was quantified by Jensen-Shannon distance, and CDR3 generation probabilities were calculated with OLGA. Shared CDR3 sequences were searched in the immuneACCESS database (August 2020) and in VDJdb (December 2020). The table comes from immuneACCESS by way of TCRdb, which keeps in-frame sequences with V and J called. Part of the clones is missing from these tables; in studies checked, under half for an unresolved V gene and the rest for unknown reasons. V and J calls plus clone size are reproduced from that table; the DNA served to infer D and trimming. Here the sample has roughly 14,000 clones; roughly 98% occur a single time. Of the sample, roughly 0.44% falls within the top ten clones.

The twin pairs came from the European Cystic Fibrosis Twin and Sibling Study Cohort, which recruited patients from over a hundred CF clinics across 14 European countries. Both zygosity and CFTR genotype were checked in-house, and zygosity was tested with multiplex PCR across nine short tandem repeat loci. Peripheral blood was sampled from each twin, with clinical parameters recorded on the day of blood sampling. Phenol/chloroform extraction was used to isolate genomic DNA from peripheral blood cells, and the DNA was then kept in TE buffer at 4 degrees C. Material: blood. The clonotype originates from a girl aged 2-10 years with cystic fibrosis.

The bases are TGCAGCGTTGATACGGGTTTGGTCGGTGGGACTGAAGCTTTCTTT. This sequence encodes CSVDTGLVGGTEAFF. Here the chain combines TRBV29-1 and TRBJ1-1; a confident D gene designation cannot be given. The CDR3 starts with the cysteine, ends with the phenylalanine, and has 15 residues. Kept here is only the CDR3 DNA, which spans 45 bases and is read in frame from base 1. Cut back by 3 bases and 5 bases, the V and J ends lie 19 bases apart. CDR1 SQVTM and CDR2 ANQGSEA were looked up in the germline V gene.